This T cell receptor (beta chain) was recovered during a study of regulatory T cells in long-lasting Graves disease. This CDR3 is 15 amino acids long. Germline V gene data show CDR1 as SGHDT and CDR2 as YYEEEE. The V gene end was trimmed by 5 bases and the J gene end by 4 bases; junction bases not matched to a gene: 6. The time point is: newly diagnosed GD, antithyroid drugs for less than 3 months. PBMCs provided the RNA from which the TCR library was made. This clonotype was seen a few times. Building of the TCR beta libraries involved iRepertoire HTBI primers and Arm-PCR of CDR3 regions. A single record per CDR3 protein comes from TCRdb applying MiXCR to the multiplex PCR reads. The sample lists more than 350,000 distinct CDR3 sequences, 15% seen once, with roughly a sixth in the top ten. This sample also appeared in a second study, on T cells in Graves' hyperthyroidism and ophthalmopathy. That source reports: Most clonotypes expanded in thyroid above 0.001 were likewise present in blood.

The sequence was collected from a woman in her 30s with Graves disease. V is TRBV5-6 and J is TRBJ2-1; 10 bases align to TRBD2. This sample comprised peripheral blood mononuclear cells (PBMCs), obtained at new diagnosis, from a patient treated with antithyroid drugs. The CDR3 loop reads CASSTAGGPYNEQFF. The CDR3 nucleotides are TGTGCCAGCAGTACAGCGGGAGGGCCGTACAATGAGCAGTTCTTC.